This T cell receptor (beta chain) was recovered during a study of post-analysis software for immune sequencing data. Whole-study context: Recorded disease courses covered relapsing-remitting, secondary progressive and progressive-relapsing multiple sclerosis. Some patients had no subtype annotation.

About this clonotype itself: The antigen remains undetermined.

Trimming removed 6 bases from V and 0 bases from J, with 14 bases in between. This CDR3 comprises 15 residues. Sequencing libraries made from TCR beta cDNA carried unique molecular identifiers. With roughly 0.85 to 11 million T cells as the source, some 500,000 cDNA molecules resulted. TCRdb redid the calling of the PCR reads with MiXCR, one entry per CDR3 protein. The repertoire includes over 250,000 distinct CDR3 sequences, 36% of them detected once, and around 4.7% sits in the top ten. Regarding the study as a whole: Multiple sclerosis patients had significantly lower normalized Chao1 diversity than controls. Patients carried roughly five TRBV segments more frequently than controls did, and TRBV5-6, TRBV5-1 and TRBV20-1 were among them.

This clonotype originated in a girl under 18 with multiple sclerosis. Sequenced sample: blood. The V call is TRBV12-3 or TRBV12-4, the J call TRBJ1-2; D not resolved. The chain's CDR3 is CASRPASVANYGYTF. DNA of the CDR3: TGTGCCAGCAGACCCGCATCCGTAGCTAACTATGGCTACACCTTC.